This TCR beta chain came from a study of cytomegalovirus exposure and HLA in healthy donors listed by TCRdb under 2017. The study in broad terms: According to a later analysis, the 120 validation repertoires were produced on the same platform as the roughly 600 repertoires of the first cohort. The study combined high-throughput TCR immunosequencing, statistical association of individual TCRs with disease status, and machine learning to predict cytomegalovirus infection status. The study was designed to test whether signatures of past pathogen exposure could be identified by cataloging public T cell receptors. Besides the first cohort of roughly 660 subjects, a separate validation cohort made up of over 100 different subjects was used.

CDR1 and CDR2, looked up from the germline V gene, are SQVTM and ANQGSEA. Taken from cysteine to phenylalanine, the CDR3 has 13 residues. Solely the CDR3 DNA is kept, with 39 bases framed from the first base. V ends up 5 bases short and J 3 bases short, with an unmatched junction base count of 6. Donors formed part of the validation cohort, which comprised about 130 subjects and was distinct from the first cohort of 666 subjects. The library was made by the immunoSEQ multiplex PCR assay. Regarding the original processing steps: A statistical classification framework was developed to diagnose cytomegalovirus status using the catalog of TCR beta chain sequences. The source is immuneACCESS, and TCRdb retained only in-frame sequences with V and J called. Part of the clones is not carried over; for the studies checked, unresolved V genes explain less than half of this, and the remainder is unexplained. That table is the source of V, J and clone size, and D and trimming were worked out from the DNA. A total of 90,000 to 130,000 clones appear in this sample, approximately 85% of them only once. Approximately 3% of the sample is held by the ten biggest clonotypes.

Concerning this clone: The target of this receptor is not known. Base qualities are not recorded, but no much larger clone differs from it by a single base.

The paper as a whole reports these results and caveats: Most TCR sequences were observed very rarely across donors, whereas some public TCRs were present in many individuals. Of the cluster scores, 94% were above 0 in a later analysis, which found that TCRs clustered in the first cohort also tended to co-occur in the roughly 130 validation repertoires. A later analysis had no HLA typing for the validation cohort, so co-occurrence there was scored across all 130 or so repertoires. A few of the identified cytomegalovirus-associated TCR beta chains were confirmed in vitro to be specific for cytomegalovirus antigens. The authors suggested that the approach could potentially be generalized to other disease states and immunological phenotypes. In both the original and validation cohorts, the classifier was reported to diagnose cytomegalovirus status with high specificity and sensitivity. The study gave a list of 150 to 200 TCR beta chains associated with cytomegalovirus.

Sample: PBMCs. The TCR comes from a woman aged 18-29 years in good health and CMV-seronegative. The chain uses TRBV29-1 and TRBJ1-2, and 7 junction bases match TRBD1. This receptor has the CDR3 CSVSRTGDYGYTF. The DNA reads TGCAGCGTTTCAAGGACAGGAGACTATGGCTACACCTTC.